Here is one T cell receptor (beta chain) with its context. Its antigen remains unknown. Nominally healthy donors were sampled, though unrecorded immune exposures were likely. The sample belongs to a study of cytomegalovirus exposure and HLA in healthy donors. V dropped 4 bases and J dropped 4 bases, with 15 bases sitting between them. The CDR3 runs to 15 residues. Looked up from germline, CDR1 is SGHTS and CDR2 is YDEGEE. The PCR contained 60 Vbeta and 13 Jbeta primers. This table comes from immunoSEQ multiplex PCR, and its TCRdb copy is limited to in-frame clones, with some not included. The data show approximately 200,000 clones, 75% to 80% seen once. Findings of the study overall: Diagnosis of cytomegalovirus status made by the classifier reportedly showed high specificity and sensitivity. In a later analysis, specific HLA alleles were associated with more than 15,000 TCR beta sequences at a 0.05 false discovery rate.

The chain carries TRBV5-8 and TRBJ2-1, with D tentatively TRBD2 (6 bases). This sequence originates from a man younger than 35 in good health and CMV-seronegative. Sequences were obtained from PBMCs. CDR3 coding DNA: TGTGCCAGCAGCCGGGGAGGACTCCCATACAATGAGCAGTTCTTC. Translated: CASSRGGLPYNEQFF.